Listed below are T cell receptor beta chains from one sample, sequenced in a study of Ad26.COV2.S vaccination and SARS-CoV-2 variants. The table came from immunoSEQ multiplex PCR; TCRdb's copy has only in-frame clones and leaves some out. The sample lists fewer than 900,000 clones; roughly nine tenths were seen once. The sequencing used peripheral blood, collected in a trial of Ad26.COV2.S vaccine versus placebo. Receptor source: a person between 18 and 65 years old who received the Ad26.COV2.S COVID-19 vaccine or a placebo. CDR3s include the opening cysteine and the closing phenylalanine or tryptophan. The order of the fields is clone size, V gene, J gene, D gene, CDR3 DNA, CDR3 protein. A D gene is named only where the DNA matches it firmly. Expanded clones are given a class, and other clones once, few, many or no size at all.

clone_size: .
v_call: TRBV24-1
j_call: TRBJ2-2
d_call: TRBD1
cdr3_nt: TGTGCCACCAGTGGGACAGGGGGCTTTGGTACCGGGGAGCTGTTTTTT
cdr3_aa: CATSGTGGFGTGELFF

clone_size: .
v_call: TRBV29-1
j_call: TRBJ2-5
d_call: .
cdr3_nt: TGCAGCGTTGTTCTGACACAAGAGACCCAGTACTTC
cdr3_aa: CSVVLTQETQYF

clone_size: .
v_call: TRBV7-9
j_call: TRBJ1-1
d_call: .
cdr3_nt: TGTGCCAGCAGCTTAACGGGGGATTCTGAAGCTTTCTTT
cdr3_aa: CASSLTGDSEAFF

clone_size: .
v_call: TRBV6-5
j_call: TRBJ2-2
d_call: TRBD2
cdr3_nt: TGTGCCAGCAGTCGTGGCGGGGGGGCTGTCGGGGAGCTGTTTTTT
cdr3_aa: CASSRGGGAVGELFF

clone_size: .
v_call: TRBV6-5
j_call: TRBJ1-5
d_call: .
cdr3_nt: TGTGCCAGCAGTCGACAGGCTAACAATCAGCCCCAGCATTTT
cdr3_aa: CASSRQANNQPQHF

clone_size: .
v_call: TRBV13
j_call: TRBJ2-1
d_call: TRBD2
cdr3_nt: TGTGCCAGCAGCTGGACTAGCGGGGGCTACAATGAGCAGTTCTTC
cdr3_aa: CASSWTSGGYNEQFF

clone_size: .
v_call: TRBV7-9
j_call: TRBJ2-2
d_call: TRBD2
cdr3_nt: TGTGCCAGCAGCTTACGGGGGAGGGCCCCCACCGGGGAGCTGTTTTTT
cdr3_aa: CASSLRGRAPTGELFF

clone_size: once
v_call: TRBV7-2
j_call: TRBJ1-6
d_call: TRBD1
cdr3_nt: TGTGCCAGCAGCCTAGGGACAGGGATGGGTTCACCCCTCCACTTT
cdr3_aa: CASSLGTGMGSPLHF

clone_size: few
v_call: TRBV27
j_call: TRBJ1-5
d_call: .
cdr3_nt: TGTGCCAGCAGTTACCTCGGTGGCAATCAGCCCCAGCATTTT
cdr3_aa: CASSYLGGNQPQHF

clone_size: .
v_call: TRBV18
j_call: TRBJ2-3
d_call: .
cdr3_nt: TGTGCCAGCTCACCACCGAGTATGCAGGGTGAGGCGCAGTATTTT
cdr3_aa: CASSPPSMQGEAQYF

clone_size: .
v_call: TRBV12-5
j_call: TRBJ2-1
d_call: TRBD2
cdr3_nt: TGTGCTAGTGGCCCGGGACTAGCGAGCTACAATGAGCAGTTCTTC
cdr3_aa: CASGPGLASYNEQFF

clone_size: once
v_call: TRBV27
j_call: TRBJ1-1
d_call: .
cdr3_nt: TGTGCCAGCAGATCTCATCAGAACACTGAAGCTTTCTTT
cdr3_aa: CASRSHQNTEAFF

clone_size: .
v_call: TRBV29-1
j_call: TRBJ2-7
d_call: TRBD2
cdr3_nt: TGCAGCGTCCGGCCTCAAGGCGGGGGGCAGTACTTC
cdr3_aa: CSVRPQGGGQYF

clone_size: .
v_call: TRBV29-1
j_call: TRBJ2-5
d_call: .
cdr3_nt: TGCAGCGTAGTGGGACGTTTACAAGAGACCCAGTACTTC
cdr3_aa: CSVVGRLQETQYF

clone_size: .
v_call: TRBV27
j_call: TRBJ2-7
d_call: .
cdr3_nt: TGTGCCAGCAGTATGACAGCAACCTACGAGCAGTACTTC
cdr3_aa: CASSMTATYEQYF

clone_size: once
v_call: TRBV3-1/TRBV3-2
j_call: TRBJ2-7
d_call: TRBD2
cdr3_nt: TGTGCCAGCAGCCAAGCCCCGACTAGCGGAAACTCCTACGAGCAGTACTTC
cdr3_aa: CASSQAPTSGNSYEQYF

clone_size: .
v_call: TRBV27
j_call: TRBJ2-6
d_call: TRBD1
cdr3_nt: TGTGCCAGCAGTCCGCCAAGATGGGGACAGGGGAACCCTGGGGCCAACGTCCTGACTTTC
cdr3_aa: CASSPPRWGQGNPGANVLTF

clone_size: few
v_call: TRBV2
j_call: TRBJ2-7
d_call: TRBD2
cdr3_nt: TGTGCCAGCAGGCAGGGACTAGCGGCCTACGAGCAGTACTTC
cdr3_aa: CASRQGLAAYEQYF

clone_size: .
v_call: TRBV11-2
j_call: TRBJ2-5
d_call: TRBD1
cdr3_nt: TGTGCCAGCATCGGACAGGGGGCAGAGACCCAGTACTTC
cdr3_aa: CASIGQGAETQYF

clone_size: .
v_call: TRBV10-3
j_call: TRBJ2-3
d_call: .
cdr3_nt: TGTGCCATCAGTTGGACACCCACAGATACGCAGTATTTT
cdr3_aa: CAISWTPTDTQYF

clone_size: once
v_call: TRBV9
j_call: TRBJ1-6
d_call: TRBD1
cdr3_nt: TGTGCCAGCAGCACCTCCCCGGACAGGTTAAATTCACCCCTCCACTTT
cdr3_aa: CASSTSPDRLNSPLHF

clone_size: .
v_call: TRBV2
j_call: TRBJ2-1
d_call: .
cdr3_nt: TGTGCCAGCAGAAGCGCACTTTACAATGAGCAGTTCTTC
cdr3_aa: CASRSALYNEQFF

clone_size: .
v_call: TRBV12-3/TRBV12-4
j_call: TRBJ1-6
d_call: .
cdr3_nt: TGTGCCAGCAGGGGAGATTATTCACCCCTCCACTTT
cdr3_aa: CASRGDYSPLHF

clone_size: many
v_call: TRBV19
j_call: TRBJ2-7
d_call: .
cdr3_nt: TGTGCCAGCGGACCCAGGGGGGCCCGCCGAGAGCAGTACTTC
cdr3_aa: CASGPRGARREQYF

clone_size: .
v_call: TRBV11-1
j_call: TRBJ2-7
d_call: .
cdr3_nt: TGTGCCAGCAGCTACGTAGGTCCCTACGAGCAGTACTTC
cdr3_aa: CASSYVGPYEQYF

clone_size: .
v_call: TRBV25-1
j_call: TRBJ2-1
d_call: .
cdr3_nt: TGTGCCAGCAGTGATCCCGGGACCCTTATTGGAACCAATGAGCAGTTCTTC
cdr3_aa: CASSDPGTLIGTNEQFF

clone_size: .
v_call: TRBV4-2
j_call: TRBJ2-5
d_call: TRBD2
cdr3_nt: TGTGCCAGCAGCCAAGATAGCGGGAGCTTAGGCGAGACCCAGTACTTC
cdr3_aa: CASSQDSGSLGETQYF

clone_size: .
v_call: TRBV4-3
j_call: TRBJ2-3
d_call: TRBD1
cdr3_nt: TGCGCCACCCGGGGCAGGGGGTTAGATACGCAGTATTTT
cdr3_aa: CATRGRGLDTQYF

clone_size: .
v_call: TRBV24-1
j_call: TRBJ2-5
d_call: .
cdr3_nt: TGTGCCACCAGTAGAGAGGTGTCGGTAAGACGAGAGACCCAGTACTTC
cdr3_aa: CATSREVSVRRETQYF

clone_size: few
v_call: TRBV27
j_call: TRBJ1-5
d_call: .
cdr3_nt: TGTGCCAGCAGTCCACCTCCGACAGGAGCCAATCAGCCCCAGCATTTT
cdr3_aa: CASSPPPTGANQPQHF

clone_size: .
v_call: TRBV14
j_call: TRBJ2-2
d_call: .
cdr3_nt: TGTGCCAGCAGCCAAGATCCAGTCAGCGCGAACACCGGGGAGCTGTTTTTT
cdr3_aa: CASSQDPVSANTGELFF

clone_size: .
v_call: TRBV6-1
j_call: TRBJ1-5
d_call: TRBD1
cdr3_nt: TGTGCCAGCAGTGAGCAGGGGGCGTCAAATCAGCCCCAGCATTTT
cdr3_aa: CASSEQGASNQPQHF

clone_size: few
v_call: TRBV30
j_call: TRBJ2-7
d_call: .
cdr3_nt: TGTGCCTGGAGTGTACTTGGGGTCCCCTACGAGCAGTACTTC
cdr3_aa: CAWSVLGVPYEQYF

clone_size: .
v_call: TRBV6-2/TRBV6-3
j_call: TRBJ2-3
d_call: TRBD2
cdr3_nt: TGTGCCAGCAGTTACTCTCGGGACTATACAGATACGCAGTATTTT
cdr3_aa: CASSYSRDYTDTQYF

clone_size: few
v_call: TRBV24-1
j_call: TRBJ1-1
d_call: .
cdr3_nt: TGTGCCACCAGTGATTTGGCAGGGGAAGCTTTCTTT
cdr3_aa: CATSDLAGEAFF

clone_size: .
v_call: TRBV30
j_call: TRBJ1-2
d_call: .
cdr3_nt: TGTGCCTGGAGTGTTCGGAGCGTAGCTCGGTTC
cdr3_aa: CAWSVRSVARF

clone_size: .
v_call: TRBV25-1
j_call: TRBJ2-5
d_call: .
cdr3_nt: TGTGCCAGCACCCCCTCCGTAGGAGAGACCCAGTACTTC
cdr3_aa: CASTPSVGETQYF

clone_size: once
v_call: TRBV7-9
j_call: TRBJ2-1
d_call: .
cdr3_nt: TGTGCCACTGGAAACCCTGGGGGCCTACTACCTTACAATGAGCAGTTCTTC
cdr3_aa: CATGNPGGLLPYNEQFF

clone_size: .
v_call: TRBV6-6
j_call: TRBJ2-7
d_call: TRBD1
cdr3_nt: TGTGCCAGCAGTCAGGGGGACGGAGGCTACGAGCAGTACTTC
cdr3_aa: CASSQGDGGYEQYF

clone_size: .
v_call: TRBV7-9
j_call: TRBJ2-5
d_call: .
cdr3_nt: TGTGCCATACAATCTCAGGGGGGTCCAAGAGAGGCCCAGTACTTC
cdr3_aa: CAIQSQGGPREAQYF

clone_size: .
v_call: TRBV2
j_call: TRBJ1-6
d_call: .
cdr3_nt: TGTGCCAGCGGTCCCCTAAGGGGAGAGAATTCACCCCTCCACTTT
cdr3_aa: CASGPLRGENSPLHF

clone_size: .
v_call: TRBV7-9
j_call: TRBJ2-5
d_call: .
cdr3_nt: TGTGCCAGCAGCTTAGAGATGGGAGAGACCCAGTACTTC
cdr3_aa: CASSLEMGETQYF